Presented here are 27 T cell receptor beta chains from one specimen sequenced in a study of blood T cell repertoires in COVID-19. This table comes from immunoSEQ multiplex PCR, and its TCRdb copy is limited to in-frame clones, with some not included. The sample carries about 250,000 clones, around 83% recorded once. The sequenced sample was peripheral blood. These receptors originate from a man older than 75 with acute or convalescent COVID-19.

J is TRBJ2-3 and V is TRBV30; 9 bases align to TRBD1. In germline, CDR1 is GTSNPN, CDR2 SVGIG (reference sequence). This CDR3 contains 14 residues. V was clipped by 3 bases and J by 1 base; unmatched bases: 2. Here the CDR3 DNA reads TGTGCCTGGAGGACAGGGGGGCGCACAGATACGCAGTATTTT. It is translated as CAWRTGGRTDTQYF.

The gene calls are TRBV19 and TRBJ1-5, with D maybe TRBD1 (5 bases). Germline V lookup: CDR1 LNHDA, CDR2 SQIVND (reference sequence). The CDR3 loop spans 16 amino acids. The germline V and J ends were trimmed by 1 base and 4 bases, with 14 bases remaining between them. The CDR3, as DNA: TGTGCCAGTAGTATAGGGTGGTCAGGGATAAATCAGCCCCAGCATTTT. This translates into CASSIGWSGINQPQHF.

The chain couples TRBV28 to TRBJ1-2; 8 nucleotides align to TRBD1. CDR1 is MDHEN, CDR2 SYDVKM, per germline. The CDR3 contains 14 residues. Trimming removed 5 bases from V and 10 bases from J; junction bases left unmatched: 12. CDR3 bases: TGTGCCAGCAGTCCGCCGGGACAGGAGTCGGACTACACCTTC. Translating gives CASSPPGQESDYTF.

The chain joins TRBV24-1 to TRBJ1-1; tentative D call: TRBD1 (5 bases). V dropped 7 bases and J dropped 1 base, with 9 bases sitting between them. The CDR3 runs to 13 residues. Germline V gene sequence: CDR1 KGHDR, CDR2 SFDVKD. In DNA, the CDR3 is TGTGCCACCAGGAAGGGGCGGAACACTGAAGCTTTCTTT. As protein: CATRKGRNTEAFF.

The chain recombines TRBV2 with TRBJ2-3; D is perhaps TRBD1 (5 bases). This CDR3 contains 14 residues. Trimming removed 4 bases from V and 6 bases from J, with 14 bases in between. The V gene's germline CDR1 is SNHLY and CDR2 FYNNEI. Here the CDR3 reads CASSGAPKGDTQYF. CDR3 bases: TGTGCCAGCAGTGGGGCGCCGAAGGGGGATACGCAGTATTTT.

The CDR3 here is CASRTGTSGSAEQFF. In DNA, the CDR3 is TGTGCCAGCAGGACCGGGACTAGCGGGAGTGCTGAGCAGTTCTTC. The chain links TRBV2 to TRBJ2-1; TRBD2 matches 14 bases. Germline assignment: CDR1 SNHLY and CDR2 FYNNEI. After removal of 6 bases from V and 9 bases from J, the junction contained 7 bases not matched to a gene. CDR3 length: 15 amino acids.

This clone was counted only a few times. The chain employs TRBV19 and TRBJ2-1; 7 bases align to TRBD2. CDR1 is LNHDA, CDR2 SQIVND, per germline (reference sequence). The CDR3 contains 18 residues. The V gene end was trimmed by 2 bases and the J gene end by 3 bases; junction bases not matched to a gene: 13. DNA for the CDR3: TGTGCCAGTAGTATATACGGGCCAGCGGGACTGATCTACAATGAGCAGTTCTTC. Protein product: CASSIYGPAGLIYNEQFF.

V usage is TRBV19 and J usage is TRBJ1-3, with 9 nucleotides matching TRBD1. The CDR3 is 20 amino acids. The germline V gene has CDR1 LNHDA and CDR2 SQIVND (reference sequence). Unmatched junction bases numbered 23, after V lost 9 bases and J lost 2 bases. CDR3 sequence: CASAHPPGTGMSLAGNTIYF. For the CDR3, the DNA is TGTGCCAGCGCCCACCCTCCCGGGACAGGGATGTCCCTTGCTGGAAACACCATATATTTT.

J is TRBJ1-1 and V is TRBV18; D might be TRBD1 (6 bases). Trimming shortened V by 6 bases and J by 4 bases, and 15 bases separated the two germline ends. Germline V gene data show CDR1 as KGHSH and CDR2 as LQKENI. The CDR3 is made up of 14 amino acids. CDR3 sequence reads: CASSPDGQTTEAFF. In nucleotides, the CDR3 is TGTGCCAGCTCCCCCGATGGACAGACCACTGAAGCTTTCTTT.

Concerning this clone itself: This sample includes further DNA sequences coding for the same CDR3. The chain couples TRBV5-4 to TRBJ2-7, with a possible D match to TRBD2 (7 bases). V dropped 0 bases and J dropped 6 bases, with 10 bases sitting between them. Germline values: CDR1 SGHNT, CDR2 YYREEE (reference sequence). The CDR3 loop spans 13 amino acids. CDR3 region: CASSLDRGGEQYF. The CDR3, as DNA: TGTGCCAGCAGCTTGGATAGGGGGGGCGAGCAGTACTTC.

The CDR3 reads CASSLGAVGRQGARADTQYF. CDR3 bases: TGCGCCAGCAGCTTGGGAGCCGTCGGCCGACAGGGGGCAAGGGCAGATACGCAGTATTTT. The gene calls are TRBV5-1 and TRBJ2-3; 10 nucleotides align to TRBD1. The junction had 17 bases not matched to a gene; V was cut back by 0 bases and J by 4 bases. CDR1 SGHRS and CDR2 YFSETQ come from the germline V gene. The CDR3 sequence is 20 residues long.

The chain has TRBV10-2 and TRBJ2-7; 10 bases align to TRBD2. Germline CDR1 reads WSHSY; CDR2 reads SAAADI. With V trimmed by 4 bases and J by 4 bases, 13 bases remained unmatched. This CDR3 contains 17 residues. The CDR3 sequence: CASSGPSGSSGRYEQYF. The CDR3 region has the DNA TGCGCCAGCAGTGGGCCTAGCGGGAGTAGTGGTAGGTACGAGCAGTACTTC.

This clone was observed a single time. The rearrangement uses TRBV5-1 and TRBJ2-5; the D gene is possibly TRBD2 (6 bases). Trimming left V 1 base short and J 2 bases short, with 9 bases between. The CDR3 length is 14 residues. CDR1 and CDR2 from the germline V gene are SGHRS and YFSETQ. The CDR3 DNA follows: TGCGCCAGCAGCTTGATGGGGAGGCAAGAGACCCAGTACTTC. It encodes CASSLMGRQETQYF.

V gene TRBV10-3 combines with J gene TRBJ1-6; 8 bases are a match to TRBD1. Unmatched junction bases numbered 4, after V lost 4 bases and J lost 5 bases. From germline, CDR1 is ENHRY and CDR2 SYGVKD. The CDR3 spans 15 residues. This CDR3 is CAISGTGSDNSPLHF. As DNA, the CDR3 is TGTGCCATCAGTGGGACAGGGTCAGATAATTCACCCCTCCACTTT.

CDR3 protein: CASSPPGDREADTQYF. The DNA of the CDR3 is TGTGCCAGCAGTCCCCCGGGTGACAGGGAGGCAGATACGCAGTATTTT. The chain employs TRBV5-4 and TRBJ2-3; D might be TRBD1 (7 bases). The length of the CDR3 is 16 residues. Trimming took 5 bases from V and 4 from J, leaving 20 bases between them. Germline V CDR1 and CDR2: SGHNT, YYREEE (reference sequence).

This clone appeared once. The chain combines TRBV7-8 with TRBJ2-3; tentatively, D is TRBD2 (5 bases). The CDR3 consists of 16 residues. Deletions cut 5 bases from V and 1 base from J, with 16 bases between. The germline CDR1 and CDR2 sequences are SGHVS and FQNEAQ. CDR3 amino acids: CASSPEAGIGTDTQYF. DNA for the CDR3: TGTGCCAGCAGCCCGGAGGCGGGCATCGGCACAGATACGCAGTATTTT. Full variable domain (remainder filled in from reference TRBV7-8 and TRBJ2-3): GAGVSQSPRYKVAKRGQDVALRCDPISGHVSLFWYQQALGQGPEFLTYFQNEAQLDKSGLPSDRFFAERPEGSVSTLKIQRTQQEDSAVYLCASSPEAGIGTDTQYFGPGTRLTVL.

The chain is built from TRBV7-9 and TRBJ2-1, with a possible D match to TRBD1 (6 bases). From germline, CDR1 is SEHNR and CDR2 FQNEAQ (reference sequence). V was clipped by 4 bases and J by 1 base, with 11 bases between them. This CDR3 is 15 amino acids long. CDR3 loop: CASSSNRDSYNEQFF. In DNA form, the CDR3 reads TGTGCCAGCAGCTCCAACAGGGATTCCTACAATGAGCAGTTCTTC.

The V and J genes are TRBV6-5 and TRBJ2-6; D may be TRBD1 (5 bases). Germline V gives CDR1 MNHEY, CDR2 SVGAGI. The ends were cut back, 6 bases at V and 1 base at J, with 10 bases in the middle. The CDR3 totals 15 residues. The CDR3 spells CASRDQGSGANVLTF. The CDR3 bases are TGTGCCAGCAGGGACCAGGGTTCTGGGGCCAACGTCCTGACTTTC.

This clone was seen only once. This rearrangement joins TRBV10-1 to TRBJ1-5; D gene ambiguous. The V gene lost 0 bases and the J gene lost 3 bases, with 6 bases spanning the gap. This CDR3 comprises 14 residues. From germline, CDR1 is WNHNN and CDR2 SYGVQD (reference sequence). As DNA, the CDR3 is TGCGCCAGCAGTGAGTCGGTAGACAATCAGCCCCAGCATTTT. It translates to CASSESVDNQPQHF.

V is TRBV3-1 (or the pseudogene TRBV3-2) and J is TRBJ1-2; tentatively, D is TRBD1 (6 bases). The CDR3 loop spans 12 amino acids. Germline V lookup: CDR1 LGHDT, CDR2 YNNKEL (reference sequence). V was pared by 6 bases and J by 4 bases, with 9 bases between. The CDR3 DNA reads as TGTGCCAGCAGACACAGGGTCTATGGCTACACCTTC. Its translation: CASRHRVYGYTF.

V and J are TRBV30 and TRBJ1-5; TRBD1 matches 8 bases. The CDR3 has 16 residues. The junction had 11 bases not matched to a gene; V was cut back by 1 base and J by 6 bases. The germline V gene encodes CDR1 GTSNPN and CDR2 SVGIG (reference sequence). The CDR3 loop reads CAWSGGLQGVSQPQHF. In DNA, the CDR3 is TGTGCCTGGAGTGGCGGTTTACAGGGGGTATCTCAGCCCCAGCATTTT.

This chain uses TRBV7-9 with TRBJ1-1; D is undetermined. The CDR3 sequence is 13 residues long. Trimming pared 1 base from V and 5 bases from J, leaving 8 bases between. Germline CDR1 is SEHNR and CDR2 is FQNEAQ (reference sequence). The CDR3 DNA sequence: TGTGCCAGCAGCTTAGAGACTCCTACTGAAGCTTTCTTT. Amino acids: CASSLETPTEAFF.

This clone came up once. The rearrangement uses TRBV7-9 and TRBJ1-1; the D gene is possibly TRBD1 (6 bases). This CDR3 contains 17 residues. The V gene lost 0 bases and the J gene lost 2 bases, with 16 bases spanning the gap. Germline V gene data show CDR1 as SEHNR and CDR2 as FQNEAQ (reference sequence). The CDR3 coding sequence is TGTGCCAGCAGCTTAGCCTTGATTTCAGGGGCTAACACTGAAGCTTTCTTT. Amino acid sequence: CASSLALISGANTEAFF.

The rearrangement uses TRBV24-1 and TRBJ2-5; 11 nucleotides agree with TRBD2. Trimming cost V 4 bases and J 5 bases; bases outside gene matches: 8. The CDR3 runs 16 residues. Germline CDR1 is KGHDR and CDR2 is SFDVKD. In DNA form, the CDR3 reads TGTGCCACCAGTGAGGCGGCTAGCGGGGGGTTGGAGACCCAGTACTTC. Translating it yields CATSEAASGGLETQYF.

The chain couples TRBV2 to TRBJ2-5; 14 bases align to TRBD2. Germline loops: CDR1 SNHLY, CDR2 FYNNEI. The CDR3 is made up of 16 amino acids. Losses at the gene ends were 6 bases for V and 3 bases for J; bases not matched to a gene: 6. In DNA, the CDR3 is TGTGCCAGCAGGCTTGGACTAGCGGGGGGCAAAGAGACCCAGTACTTC. Protein: CASRLGLAGGKETQYF.

Only a few counts were recorded for this clone. The genes are TRBV7-3 and TRBJ1-2; D is perhaps TRBD1 (6 bases). The V end was cut by 1 base, the J end by 1 base, with 10 bases between. This CDR3 region has 15 residues. CDR1 and CDR2 (germline): SGHTA, FQGTGA. Here the CDR3 reads CASSLSGGVNYGYTF. DNA for the CDR3: TGTGCCAGCAGCTTAAGCGGGGGCGTTAACTATGGCTACACCTTC.

The chain links TRBV6-1 to TRBJ2-7; D may be TRBD1 (5 bases). This CDR3 has 16 residues. V was cut by 1 base and J by 0 bases, with 13 bases left in between. The germline gives CDR1 MNHNS, CDR2 SASEGT. CDR3 in amino acids: CASSEGWGRDSYEQYF. CDR3 coding DNA: TGTGCCAGCAGTGAAGGATGGGGCAGGGACTCCTACGAGCAGTACTTC.